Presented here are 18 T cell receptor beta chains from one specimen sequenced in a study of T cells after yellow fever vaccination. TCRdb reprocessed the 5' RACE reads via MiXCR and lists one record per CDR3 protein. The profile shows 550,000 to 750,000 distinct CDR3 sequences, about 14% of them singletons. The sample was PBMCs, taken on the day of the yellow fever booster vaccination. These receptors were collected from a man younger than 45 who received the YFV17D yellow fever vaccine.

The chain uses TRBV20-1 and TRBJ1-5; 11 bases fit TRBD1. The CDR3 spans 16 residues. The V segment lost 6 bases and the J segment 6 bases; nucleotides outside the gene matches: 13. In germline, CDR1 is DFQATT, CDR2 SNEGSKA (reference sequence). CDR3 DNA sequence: TGCAGTGCGGTGGACAGGGGGCCGGGGGGGACTCAGCCCCAGCATTTT. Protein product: CSAVDRGPGGTQPQHF.

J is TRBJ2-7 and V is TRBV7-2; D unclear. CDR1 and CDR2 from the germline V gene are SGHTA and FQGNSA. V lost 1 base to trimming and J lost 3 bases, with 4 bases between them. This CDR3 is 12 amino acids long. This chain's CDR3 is CASSLDYYEQYF. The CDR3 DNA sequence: TGTGCCAGCAGCTTAGACTACTACGAGCAGTACTTC.

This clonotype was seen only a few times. The CDR3 DNA reads TGCAGTGTTCACCGACTATCTGGCAATGAGCAGTTCTTC. Translating it yields CSVHRLSGNEQFF. The J gene is TRBJ2-1, the V gene TRBV20-1, with D possibly TRBD2 on 5 matching bases. V lost 7 bases and J lost 6, with 16 bases in between. The germline CDR1 and CDR2 sequences are DFQATT and SNEGSKA (reference sequence). CDR3 length: 13 residues.

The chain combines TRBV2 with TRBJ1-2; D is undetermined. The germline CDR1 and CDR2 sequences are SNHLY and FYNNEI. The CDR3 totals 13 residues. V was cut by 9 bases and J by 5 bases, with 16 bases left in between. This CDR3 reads CASHSWTGYGYTF. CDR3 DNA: TGTGCCAGTCATTCCTGGACCGGTTATGGCTACACCTTC.

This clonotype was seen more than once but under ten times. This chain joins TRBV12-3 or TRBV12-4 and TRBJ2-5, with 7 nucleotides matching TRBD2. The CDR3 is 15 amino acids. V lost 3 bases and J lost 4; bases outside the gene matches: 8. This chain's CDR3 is CASSFRQGGRETQYF. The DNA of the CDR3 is TGTGCCAGCAGTTTCCGGCAGGGAGGGCGAGAGACCCAGTACTTC.

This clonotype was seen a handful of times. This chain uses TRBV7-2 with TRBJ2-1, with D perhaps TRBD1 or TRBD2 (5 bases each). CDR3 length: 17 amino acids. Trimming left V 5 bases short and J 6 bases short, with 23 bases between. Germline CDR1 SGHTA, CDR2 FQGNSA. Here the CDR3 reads CASSGVSVGAAGNEQFF. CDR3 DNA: TGTGCCAGCAGCGGAGTATCTGTAGGGGCCGCGGGCAATGAGCAGTTCTTC.

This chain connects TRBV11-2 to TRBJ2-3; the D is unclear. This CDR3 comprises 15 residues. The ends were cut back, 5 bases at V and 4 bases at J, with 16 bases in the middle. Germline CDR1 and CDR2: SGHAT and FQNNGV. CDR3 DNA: TGTGCCAGCAGCCCCGGTTACCGGTTGGCAGATACGCAGTATTTT. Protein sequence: CASSPGYRLADTQYF.

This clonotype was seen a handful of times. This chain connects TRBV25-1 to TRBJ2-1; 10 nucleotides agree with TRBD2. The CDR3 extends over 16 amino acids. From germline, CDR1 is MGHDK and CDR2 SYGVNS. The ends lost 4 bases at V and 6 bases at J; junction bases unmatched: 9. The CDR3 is CASSVLAGVKTNEQFF. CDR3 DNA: TGTGCCAGCAGTGTTCTAGCGGGAGTTAAGACCAATGAGCAGTTCTTC.

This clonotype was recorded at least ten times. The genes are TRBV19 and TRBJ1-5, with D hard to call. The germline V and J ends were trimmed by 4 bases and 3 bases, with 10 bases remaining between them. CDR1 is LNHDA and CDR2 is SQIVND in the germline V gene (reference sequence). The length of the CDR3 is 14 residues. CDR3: CASSTQKYNQPQHF. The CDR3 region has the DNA TGTGCCAGTAGTACCCAAAAATACAATCAGCCCCAGCATTTT.

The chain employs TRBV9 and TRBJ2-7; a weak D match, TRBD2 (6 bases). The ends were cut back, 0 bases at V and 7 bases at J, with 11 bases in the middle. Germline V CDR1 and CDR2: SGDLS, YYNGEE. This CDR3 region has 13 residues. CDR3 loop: CASSVDGTQEQYF. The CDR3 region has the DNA TGTGCCAGCAGCGTAGATGGGACTCAGGAGCAGTACTTC.

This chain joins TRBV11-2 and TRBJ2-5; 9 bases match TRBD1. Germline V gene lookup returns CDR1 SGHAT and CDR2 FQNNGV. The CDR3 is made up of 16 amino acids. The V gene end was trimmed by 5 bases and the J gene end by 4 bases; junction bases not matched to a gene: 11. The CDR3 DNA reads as TGTGCCAGCAGCCCCGGGGACAGGGTTATTGCAGAGACCCAGTACTTC. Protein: CASSPGDRVIAETQYF.

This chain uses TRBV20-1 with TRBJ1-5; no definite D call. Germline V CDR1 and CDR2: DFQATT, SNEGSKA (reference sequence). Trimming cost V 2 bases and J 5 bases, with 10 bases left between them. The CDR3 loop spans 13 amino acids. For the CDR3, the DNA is TGCAGTGCTAGACAGGACGACTATCAGCCCCAGCATTTT. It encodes CSARQDDYQPQHF.

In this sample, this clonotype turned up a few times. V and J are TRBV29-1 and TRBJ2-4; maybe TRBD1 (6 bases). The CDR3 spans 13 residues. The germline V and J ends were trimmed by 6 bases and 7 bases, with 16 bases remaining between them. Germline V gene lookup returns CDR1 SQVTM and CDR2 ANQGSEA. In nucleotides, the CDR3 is TGCAGCGTGTCTTTGGGGCAGGGGAACATTCAGTACTTC. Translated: CSVSLGQGNIQYF.

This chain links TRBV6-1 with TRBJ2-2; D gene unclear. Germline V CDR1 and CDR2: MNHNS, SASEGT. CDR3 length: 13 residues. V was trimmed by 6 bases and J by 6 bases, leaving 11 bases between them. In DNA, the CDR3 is TGTGCCAGCAGAGGCAGTTCGGCCGGGGAGCTGTTTTTT. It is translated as CASRGSSAGELFF.

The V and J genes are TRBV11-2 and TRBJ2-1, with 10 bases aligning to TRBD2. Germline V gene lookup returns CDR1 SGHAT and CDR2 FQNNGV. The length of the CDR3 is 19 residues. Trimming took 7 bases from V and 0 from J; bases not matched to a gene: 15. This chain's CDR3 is CASTGSGRSALSSYNEQFF. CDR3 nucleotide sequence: TGTGCCAGCACCGGTAGCGGGAGGTCCGCCCTAAGCTCCTACAATGAGCAGTTCTTC.

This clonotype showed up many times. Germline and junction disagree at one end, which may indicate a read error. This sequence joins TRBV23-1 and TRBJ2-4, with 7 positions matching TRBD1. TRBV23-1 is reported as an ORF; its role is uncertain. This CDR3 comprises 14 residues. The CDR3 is CASNQGSGGFIQYF. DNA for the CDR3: TGCGCCAGCAATCAAGGTTCAGGGGGATTCATTCAGTACTTC.

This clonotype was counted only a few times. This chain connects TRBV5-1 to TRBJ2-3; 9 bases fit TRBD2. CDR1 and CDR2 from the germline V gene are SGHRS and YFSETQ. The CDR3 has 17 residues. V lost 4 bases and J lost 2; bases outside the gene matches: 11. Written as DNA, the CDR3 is TGCGCCAGCAGCGCCCGGACTAGCGACGATATCACAGATACGCAGTATTTT. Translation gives CASSARTSDDITDTQYF.

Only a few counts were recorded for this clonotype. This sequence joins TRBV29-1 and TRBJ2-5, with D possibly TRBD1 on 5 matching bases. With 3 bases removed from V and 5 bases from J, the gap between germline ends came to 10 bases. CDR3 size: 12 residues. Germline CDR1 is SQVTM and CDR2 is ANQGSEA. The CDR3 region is CSVDLGVETQYF. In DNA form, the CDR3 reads TGCAGCGTTGATTTAGGGGTGGAGACCCAGTACTTC.